Presented here are 23 T cell receptor beta chains from one specimen sequenced in a study of CD8 T cells in Susac syndrome. With random hexamers, reverse transcription was performed on about 0.5 to 1 ug of RNA. TCRdb re-called the immunoSEQ multiplex PCR reads through MiXCR, storing one row per CDR3 protein. Altogether about 130,000 distinct CDR3 sequences are present, approximately 79% being singletons, with the ten largest covering roughly 0.48%. Sample: CD8+ T cells from PBMCs. The receptor set was obtained from a human donor with multiple sclerosis.

This chain uses TRBV10-3 with TRBJ2-3, with 9 nucleotides matching TRBD1. The CDR3 runs 14 residues. Germline values: CDR1 ENHRY, CDR2 SYGVKD. The junction had 2 bases not matched to a gene; V was cut back by 3 bases and J by 4 bases. This CDR3 reads CAISDTGGSDTQYF. In DNA, the CDR3 is TGTGCCATCAGTGATACAGGGGGCTCAGATACGCAGTATTTT.

The genes are TRBV24-1 and TRBJ2-1; D not certain. This CDR3 has 14 amino acids. V was pared by 4 bases and J by 2 bases, with 8 bases between. Germline V gene sequence: CDR1 KGHDR, CDR2 SFDVKD. For the CDR3, the DNA is TGTGCCACCAGTGACAGGTTCACCTACAATGAGCAGTTCTTC. Protein sequence: CATSDRFTYNEQFF.

This clonotype was recorded a few times. This rearrangement joins TRBV19 to TRBJ2-1; 9 bases are a match to TRBD2. The junction had 7 bases not matched to a gene; V was cut back by 7 bases and J by 3 bases. CDR3 length equals 15 residues. Germline CDR1 LNHDA, CDR2 SQIVND (reference sequence). Here the CDR3 reads CASTVAGALYNEQFF. The CDR3 coding sequence is TGTGCCAGTACCGTAGCGGGGGCCCTCTACAATGAGCAGTTCTTC. Together with reference TRBV19 and TRBJ2-1, the CDR3 gives the full variable domain: DGGITQSPKYLFRKEGQNVTLSCEQNLNHDAMYWYRQDPGQGLRLIYYSQIVNDFQKGDIAEGYSVSREKKESFPLTVTSAQKNPTAFYLCASTVAGALYNEQFFGPGTRLTVL.

V gene TRBV28 combines with J gene TRBJ1-1, with TRBD1 matching over 8 bases. The CDR3 spans 15 residues. V shed 5 bases and J 5 bases; nucleotides not matched to a gene: 10. Germline-derived CDR1 and CDR2 are MDHEN and SYDVKM. As DNA, the CDR3 is TGTGCCAGCAGTCTACGAGGACAGGGCTGGACTGAAGCTTTCTTT. This codes for CASSLRGQGWTEAFF.

The chain links TRBV5-8 to TRBJ2-1; TRBD2 matches at 8 bases. Germline-derived CDR1 and CDR2 are SGHTS and YDEGEE. V trimming: 0 bases; J trimming: 8 bases; junction bases outside the gene matches: 7. The CDR3 spans 15 residues. CDR3 bases: TGTGCCAGCAGCTTGGGGACTAGCCCGGTTGATGAGCAGTTCTTC. Translated: CASSLGTSPVDEQFF.

The J gene is TRBJ1-1, the V gene TRBV11-2; D is possibly TRBD1 (6 bases). This CDR3 is built from 16 residues. The V and J ends lost 5 bases and 4 bases respectively, with 20 bases between them. CDR1 and CDR2 (germline): SGHAT, FQNNGV. The DNA of the CDR3 is TGTGCCAGCAGCCATCTTCGGGGGGCCCTCCCCACTGAAGCTTTCTTT. The encoded protein is CASSHLRGALPTEAFF.

This chain joins TRBV28 and TRBJ2-1, with a weak D call TRBD1 (5 bases). V lost 5 bases and J lost 6, with 14 bases in between. Germline lookup yields CDR1 MDHEN and CDR2 SYDVKM. The CDR3 is 14 residues long. This CDR3 is CASSAPGIINEQFF. CDR3 DNA: TGTGCCAGCAGTGCCCCAGGGATCATCAATGAGCAGTTCTTC.

Details on this clonotype: Relative to the germline gene, one junction end is altered; a read error may explain this. The rearrangement links TRBV7-2 to TRBJ2-1; 12 positions match TRBD2. Germline values: CDR1 SGHTA, CDR2 FQGNSA. The CDR3 totals 17 residues. The CDR3 loop reads CASSLPVGLAGHNEQLF. CDR3 bases: TGTGCCAGCAGCTTACCCGTCGGACTAGCGGGACACAATGAGCAGCTCTTC.

V usage is TRBV4-1 and J usage is TRBJ2-1, with no clear D. Germline CDR1 MGHRA, CDR2 YSYEKL. V shed 0 bases and J shed 0 bases, with 12 bases lying between them. The CDR3 length is 17 residues. The CDR3 spells CASSQDLVRSSYNEQFF. CDR3 nucleotide sequence: TGCGCCAGCAGCCAAGATCTGGTGAGGAGCTCCTACAATGAGCAGTTCTTC.

The J gene is TRBJ1-1, the V gene TRBV4-1, with D possibly matching TRBD1 (5 bases). Germline CDR1 and CDR2: MGHRA and YSYEKL. V lost 1 base to trimming and J lost 7 bases, with 13 bases between them. This CDR3 contains 14 residues. The CDR3 DNA sequence: TGCGCCAGCAGCCAAGGTTTACGGGACGGTGAAGCTTTCTTT. Its translation: CASSQGLRDGEAFF.

The chain joins TRBV13 to TRBJ2-1, with 8 bases that match TRBD2. J gave up 9 bases and V 5 bases, and 9 bases lay outside the gene matches. Germline V gene data show CDR1 as PRHDT and CDR2 as FYEKMQ (reference sequence). CDR3 length: 14 amino acids. The DNA for the CDR3 is TGTGCCAGCAGCCCCGGGACTAGGGATTTTGAGCAGTTCTTC. Translation gives CASSPGTRDFEQFF.

This sequence joins TRBV4-3 and TRBJ1-1, with TRBD1 matching 10 bases. CDR1 is LGHNA and CDR2 is YSLEER in the germline V gene. The CDR3 is made up of 14 amino acids. With 11 bases clipped from V and 6 bases from J, the junction kept 12 bases outside the gene matches. The CDR3 DNA is TGCGCCTCCAAAGTCGGGACAGGGGTCCCTGAAGCTTTCTTT. Translation: CASKVGTGVPEAFF.

J is TRBJ2-7 and V is TRBV18; weak D call: TRBD2 (6 bases). This CDR3 has 15 amino acids. Germline CDR1 reads KGHSH; CDR2 reads LQKENI. Deletions cut 3 bases from V and 7 bases from J, with 19 bases between. CDR3 in DNA: TGTGCCAGCTCACCGTGGGATGGGGGGACGAGGGAGCAGTACTTC. Translation: CASSPWDGGTREQYF.

This chain connects TRBV7-9 to TRBJ2-2; 7 nucleotides align to TRBD1. This CDR3 region has 16 residues. Germline V lookup: CDR1 SEHNR, CDR2 FQNEAQ (reference sequence). Losses at the gene ends were 1 base for V and 0 bases for J; bases not matched to a gene: 2. The CDR3 sequence: CASSLGDSANTGELFF. The CDR3, as DNA: TGTGCCAGCAGCTTAGGGGACAGCGCGAACACCGGGGAGCTGTTTTTT.

The chain couples TRBV6-2 or TRBV6-3 to TRBJ2-6; D remains unclear. Trimming took off 0 bases at V and 0 bases at J, with 9 bases between the two ends. There are 17 residues in the CDR3. Per germline, CDR1 MNHEY and CDR2 SVGEGT. The CDR3 loop is CASSYSRTDSGANVLTF. CDR3 coding DNA: TGTGCCAGCAGTTACTCGAGGACGGACTCTGGGGCCAACGTCCTGACTTTC.

V and J are TRBV3-1 and TRBJ2-7; the D gene is possibly TRBD2 (6 bases). V was pared by 1 base and J by 3 bases, with 7 bases between. The CDR3 length is 13 residues. The germline CDR1 and CDR2 sequences are LGHDT and YNNKEL (reference sequence). The CDR3 spells CASSQGEDYEQYF. In DNA, the CDR3 is TGTGCCAGCAGCCAAGGGGAGGACTACGAGCAGTACTTC.

The J gene is TRBJ2-7, the V gene TRBV20-1; 8 bases agree with TRBD2. From germline, CDR1 is DFQATT and CDR2 SNEGSKA (reference sequence). Trimming took 3 bases from V and 6 from J; bases not matched to a gene: 1. The CDR3 sequence is 11 residues long. As DNA, the CDR3 is TGCAGTGCTAGTGCGGGGGGCGAGCAGTACTTC. Its translation is CSASAGGEQYF.

This clonotype was recorded once. This chain connects TRBV5-1 to TRBJ1-1; D remains unclear. Germline-derived CDR1 and CDR2 are SGHRS and YFSETQ. Trimming took off 9 bases at V and 2 bases at J, with 11 bases between the two ends. CDR3 length: 12 amino acids. The CDR3 bases are TGCGCCACTAACGGACCAAACACTGAAGCTTTCTTT. Encoded protein: CATNGPNTEAFF. The entire variable domain, with the rest obtained from reference TRBV5-1 and TRBJ1-1, is as follows: KAGVTQTPRYLIKTRGQQVTLSCSPISGHRSVSWYQQTPGQGLQFLFEYFSETQRNKGNFPGRFSGRQFSNSRSEMNVSTLELGDSALYLCATNGPNTEAFFGQGTRLTVV.

This clonotype was seen only a few times. The chain joins TRBV12-3 or TRBV12-4 to TRBJ1-5; D call uncertain. The CDR3 is made up of 14 amino acids. The V end lost 3 bases, the J end lost 1 base, and 7 bases lay between the germline ends. Written as DNA, the CDR3 is TGTGCCAGCAGTTTCTCCCGAAGCAATCAGCCCCAGCATTTT. Translation: CASSFSRSNQPQHF.

This clonotype has just one count. The chain is built from TRBV6-5 and TRBJ1-1; 7 positions agree with TRBD1. The ends lost 0 bases at V and 4 bases at J; junction bases unmatched: 8. The CDR3 runs to 16 residues. CDR1 is MNHEY and CDR2 is SVGAGI in the germline V gene. CDR3 coding DNA: TGTGCCAGCAGTTACTCGATAGGGGGCGAAGGCACTGAAGCTTTCTTT. It encodes CASSYSIGGEGTEAFF.

This clonotype has a handful of counts. The chain combines TRBV12-3 or TRBV12-4 with TRBJ2-1; perhaps TRBD1 as D (6 bases). The CDR3 totals 15 residues. V was pared by 1 base and J by 3 bases, with 10 bases between. The CDR3 DNA follows: TGTGCCAGCAGTTTAGGGGGGACAAGCTACAATGAGCAGTTCTTC. Its translation is CASSLGGTSYNEQFF.

This chain uses TRBV11-2 with TRBJ2-1, with a possible D match to TRBD1 (6 bases). Trimming stripped 9 bases from V and 6 bases from J, with 21 bases between. Germline V lookup: CDR1 SGHAT, CDR2 FQNNGV. The CDR3 covers 15 residues. CDR3 sequence reads: CASRGRSGAGNEQFF. In DNA form, the CDR3 reads TGTGCCAGTCGTGGGCGGTCAGGGGCCGGCAATGAGCAGTTCTTC.

This chain uses TRBV6-1 with TRBJ2-1, with a possible D match to TRBD1 (5 bases). This CDR3 has 14 residues. Deletions cut 6 bases from V and 4 bases from J, with 13 bases between. The germline V gene has CDR1 MNHNS and CDR2 SASEGT. CDR3 bases: TGTGCCAGCAGACCCTTCGACAGATACAATGAGCAGTTCTTC. This codes for CASRPFDRYNEQFF.